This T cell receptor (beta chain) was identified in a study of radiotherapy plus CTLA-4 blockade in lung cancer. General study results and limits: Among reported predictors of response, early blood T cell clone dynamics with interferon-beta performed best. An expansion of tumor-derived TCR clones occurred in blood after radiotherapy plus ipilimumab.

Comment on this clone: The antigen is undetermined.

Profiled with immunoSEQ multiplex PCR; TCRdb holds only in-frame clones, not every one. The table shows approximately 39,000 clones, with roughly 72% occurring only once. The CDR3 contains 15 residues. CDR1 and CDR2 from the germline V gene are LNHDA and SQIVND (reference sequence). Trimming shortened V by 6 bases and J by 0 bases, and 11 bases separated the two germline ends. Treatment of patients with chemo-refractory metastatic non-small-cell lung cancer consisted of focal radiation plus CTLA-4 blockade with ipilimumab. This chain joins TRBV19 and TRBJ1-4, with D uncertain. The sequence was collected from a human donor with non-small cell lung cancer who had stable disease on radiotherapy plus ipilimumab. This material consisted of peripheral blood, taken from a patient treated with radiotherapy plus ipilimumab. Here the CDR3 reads CASRVLEATNEKLFF. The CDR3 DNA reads TGTGCCAGTAGGGTCTTGGAGGCAACTAATGAAAAACTGTTTTTT.